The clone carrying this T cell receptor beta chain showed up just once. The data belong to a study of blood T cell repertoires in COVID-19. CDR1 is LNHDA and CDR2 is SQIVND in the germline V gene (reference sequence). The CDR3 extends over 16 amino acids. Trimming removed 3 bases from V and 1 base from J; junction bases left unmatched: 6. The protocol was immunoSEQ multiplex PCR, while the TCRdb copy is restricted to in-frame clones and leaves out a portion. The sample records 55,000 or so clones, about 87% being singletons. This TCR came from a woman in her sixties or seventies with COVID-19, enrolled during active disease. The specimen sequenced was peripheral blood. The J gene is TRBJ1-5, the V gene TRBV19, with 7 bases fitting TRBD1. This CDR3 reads CASSIPTGMSNQPQHF. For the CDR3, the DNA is TGTGCCAGTAGTATCCCGACAGGGATGAGCAATCAGCCCCAGCATTTT.